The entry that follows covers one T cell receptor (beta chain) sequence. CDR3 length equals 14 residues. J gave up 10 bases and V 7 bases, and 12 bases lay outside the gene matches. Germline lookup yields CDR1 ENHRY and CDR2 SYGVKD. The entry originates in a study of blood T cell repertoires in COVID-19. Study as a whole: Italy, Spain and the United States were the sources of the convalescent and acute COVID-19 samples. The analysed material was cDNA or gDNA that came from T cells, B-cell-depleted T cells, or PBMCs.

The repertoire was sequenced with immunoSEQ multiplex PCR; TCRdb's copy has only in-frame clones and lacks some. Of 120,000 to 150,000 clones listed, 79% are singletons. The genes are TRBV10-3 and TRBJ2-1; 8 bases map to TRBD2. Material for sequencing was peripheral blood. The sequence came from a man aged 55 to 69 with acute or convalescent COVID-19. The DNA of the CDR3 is TGTGCCATCAACCCAGCGGGAGAATTGGGGGAGCAGTTCTTC. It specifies CAINPAGELGEQFF.